These T cell receptor beta chains were read from a single sample in a study of T cells in Graves' hyperthyroidism and ophthalmopathy. From the multiplex PCR reads, TCRdb called clonotypes with MiXCR, one entry per CDR3 protein. The repertoire includes about 250,000 distinct CDR3 sequences, 13% to 15% of them detected once, and 30% to 35% sits in the top ten. The source material was blood. These receptors were collected from a woman aged 45-65 years with Graves' hyperthyroidism that later progressed to Graves' ophthalmopathy. The CDR3 runs from the conserved cysteine through the conserved F or W.

v_call,cdr3_aa
TRBV7-3,CASSFLSGGELFF
TRBV11-2,CASTRGTGQETQYF
TRBV28,CASSLRWQRYGYTF
TRBV19,CASSSSGAFYEQYF
TRBV7-9,CASSLGAGRAKNIQYF
TRBV20-1,CSARDRGLAGGSWETQYF
TRBV12-3/TRBV12-4,CASSREVGDTQYF
TRBV20-1,CSARMAGNTDTQYF
TRBV19,CASQPGLAGGRLSYNEQFF
TRBV9,CASSVGGGGYTNEQFF
TRBV5-1,CASSLDETSGSIYEQYF
TRBV27,CASRRPGQNTEAFF
TRBV20-1,CSAKTGTVNYEQYF
TRBV18,CASSPYGQGTLSGNTIYF
TRBV3-1,CASSHRTSGSGIQYF
TRBV28,CASSSTGNEQFF
TRBV20-1,CSAGTPDKQYF
TRBV6-2/TRBV6-3,CASLVARGDTQYF
TRBV20-1,CSAGRDRVTYEQYF
TRBV15,CATSRVRDWYNEQFF
TRBV27,CASSFRGASYEQYF
TRBV15,CATSHGPLTGTGTYGYTF
TRBV2,CASIRTETYNEQFF
TRBV5-6,CASSTDRGQETQYF
TRBV6-2/TRBV6-3,CASSYSGLAGVNEQFF
TRBV29-1,CSVETSGVGDTQYF
TRBV3-1,CASSFAGDIFYEQYF
TRBV19,CASSPGRYYEQYF
TRBV9,CASAGTYGYTF